The clone carrying this TCR beta chain was counted ten times or more. Germline V CDR1 and CDR2: SGHRS, YFSETQ. CDR3 size: 16 residues. Trimming took off 0 bases at V and 5 bases at J, with 16 bases between the two ends. These data originate in a study of regulatory T cells in long-lasting Graves disease. Turning to the study itself: Antithyroid drugs had been taken under 3 months by newly diagnosed Graves' patients.

Noted time point: newly diagnosed GD, antithyroid drugs for less than 3 months. PBMC RNA was the source of the TCR library. From each patient, about 8.1 milliliters of peripheral blood was drawn and collected into an EDTA anticoagulant tube. TCR beta libraries were built with iRepertoire HTBI primers and Arm-PCR of CDR3 regions. TCRdb re-derived calls from the multiplex PCR reads in MiXCR, one entry per CDR3 protein. The sample has about 620,000 distinct CDR3 sequences, approximately 15% seen once. The sample also formed part of further work on T cells in Graves' hyperthyroidism and ophthalmopathy. From that study: Subjects aged 18 to 65 presented with newly diagnosed hyperthyroidism of less than 2 months' duration. Uncontrolled infection, other autoimmune disease, pregnancy and lactation each barred patients from inclusion.

This TCR came from a woman in her 30s with Graves disease. The sample in question was peripheral blood mononuclear cells (PBMCs), obtained at new diagnosis, from a patient treated with antithyroid drugs. V usage is TRBV5-1 and J usage is TRBJ2-3, with D perhaps matching TRBD1 or TRBD2 (5 bases each). The CDR3 sequence: CASSLAPIGAKDTQYF. For the CDR3, the DNA is TGCGCCAGCAGCTTGGCCCCGATCGGGGCGAAAGATACGCAGTATTTT.